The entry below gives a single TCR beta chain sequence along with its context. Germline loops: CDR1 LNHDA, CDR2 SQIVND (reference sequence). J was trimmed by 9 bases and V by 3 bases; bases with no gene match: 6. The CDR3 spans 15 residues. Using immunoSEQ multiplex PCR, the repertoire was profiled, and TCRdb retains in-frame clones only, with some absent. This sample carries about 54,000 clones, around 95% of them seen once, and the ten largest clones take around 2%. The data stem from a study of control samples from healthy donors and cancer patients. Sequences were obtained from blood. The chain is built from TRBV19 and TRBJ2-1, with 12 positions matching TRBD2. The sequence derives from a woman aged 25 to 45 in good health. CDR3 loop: CASSMGLAGGTEQFF. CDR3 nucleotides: TGTGCCAGTAGTATGGGCCTAGCGGGAGGGACTGAGCAGTTCTTC.